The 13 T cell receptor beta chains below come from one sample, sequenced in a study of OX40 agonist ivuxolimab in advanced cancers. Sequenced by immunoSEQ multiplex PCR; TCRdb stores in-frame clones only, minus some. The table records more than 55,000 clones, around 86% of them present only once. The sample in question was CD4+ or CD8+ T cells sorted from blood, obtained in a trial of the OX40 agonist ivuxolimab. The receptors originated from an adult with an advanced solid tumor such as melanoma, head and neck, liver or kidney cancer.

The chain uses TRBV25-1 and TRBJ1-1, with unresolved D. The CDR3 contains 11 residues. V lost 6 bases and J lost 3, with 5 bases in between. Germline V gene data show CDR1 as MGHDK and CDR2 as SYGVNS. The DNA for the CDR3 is TGTGCCAGCAGGCTTGACACTGAAGCTTTCTTT. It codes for CASRLDTEAFF.

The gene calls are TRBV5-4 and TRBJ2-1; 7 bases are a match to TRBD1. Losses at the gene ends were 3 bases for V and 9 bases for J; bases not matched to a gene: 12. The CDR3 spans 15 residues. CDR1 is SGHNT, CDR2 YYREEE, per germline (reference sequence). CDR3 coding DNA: TGTGCCAGCAGCTCGGGACAGTCGCAAGGGGGTGAGCAGTTCTTC. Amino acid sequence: CASSSGQSQGGEQFF.

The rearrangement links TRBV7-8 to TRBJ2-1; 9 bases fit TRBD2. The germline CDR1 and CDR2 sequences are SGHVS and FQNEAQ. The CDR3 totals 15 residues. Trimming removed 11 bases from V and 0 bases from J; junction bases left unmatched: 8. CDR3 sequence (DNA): TGTGCCGGGGGACTAGCCGACAGCTCCTACAATGAGCAGTTCTTC. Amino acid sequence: CAGGLADSSYNEQFF.

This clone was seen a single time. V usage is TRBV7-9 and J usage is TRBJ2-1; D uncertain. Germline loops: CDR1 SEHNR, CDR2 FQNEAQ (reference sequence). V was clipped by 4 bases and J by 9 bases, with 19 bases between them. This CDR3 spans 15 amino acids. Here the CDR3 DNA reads TGTGCCAGCAGCTCTGCTGGGGTTAGAATCGCTGAGCAGTTCTTC. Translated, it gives CASSSAGVRIAEQFF.

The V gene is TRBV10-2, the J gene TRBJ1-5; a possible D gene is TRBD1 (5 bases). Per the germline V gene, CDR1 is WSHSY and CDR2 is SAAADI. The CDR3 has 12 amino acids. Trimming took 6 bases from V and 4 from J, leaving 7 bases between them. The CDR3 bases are TGCGCCAGCAGCGGGGGGAATCAGCCCCAGCATTTT. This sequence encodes CASSGGNQPQHF.

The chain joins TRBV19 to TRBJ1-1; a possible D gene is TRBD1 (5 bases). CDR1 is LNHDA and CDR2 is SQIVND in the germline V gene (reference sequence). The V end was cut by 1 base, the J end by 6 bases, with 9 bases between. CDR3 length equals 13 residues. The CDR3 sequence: CASSIGLTAEAFF. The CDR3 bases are TGTGCCAGTAGTATAGGATTGACAGCTGAAGCTTTCTTT.

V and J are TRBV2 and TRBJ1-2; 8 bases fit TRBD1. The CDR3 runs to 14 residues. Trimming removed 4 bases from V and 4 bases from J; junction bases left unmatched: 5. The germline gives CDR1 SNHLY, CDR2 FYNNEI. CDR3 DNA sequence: TGTGCCAGCAGTGGGCAGGGGGCGCTCTATGGCTACACCTTC. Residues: CASSGQGALYGYTF.

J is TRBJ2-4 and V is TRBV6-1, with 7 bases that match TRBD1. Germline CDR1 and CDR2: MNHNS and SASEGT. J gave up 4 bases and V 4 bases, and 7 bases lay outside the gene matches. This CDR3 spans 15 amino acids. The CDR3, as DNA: TGTGCCAGCAGTGCATCAGGGGGAAGTAAAAACATTCAGTACTTC. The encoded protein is CASSASGGSKNIQYF.

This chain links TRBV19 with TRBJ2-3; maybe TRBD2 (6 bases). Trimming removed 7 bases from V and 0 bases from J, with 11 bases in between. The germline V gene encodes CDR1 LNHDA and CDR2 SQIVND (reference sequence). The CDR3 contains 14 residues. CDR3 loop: CASKSLASTDTQYF. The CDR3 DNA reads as TGTGCCAGTAAATCTCTAGCGAGCACAGATACGCAGTATTTT.

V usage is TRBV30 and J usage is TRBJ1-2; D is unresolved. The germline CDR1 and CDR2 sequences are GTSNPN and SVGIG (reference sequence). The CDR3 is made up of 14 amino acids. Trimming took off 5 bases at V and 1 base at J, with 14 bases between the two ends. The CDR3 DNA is TGTGCCTGGGTACCGGGATCCCATAACTATGGCTACACCTTC. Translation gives CAWVPGSHNYGYTF.

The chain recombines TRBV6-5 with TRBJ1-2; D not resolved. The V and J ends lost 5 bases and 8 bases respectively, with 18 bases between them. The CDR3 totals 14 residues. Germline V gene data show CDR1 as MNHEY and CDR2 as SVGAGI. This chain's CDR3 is CASSPGGTMGGYTF. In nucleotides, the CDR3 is TGTGCCAGCAGTCCCGGAGGTACTATGGGGGGCTACACCTTC.

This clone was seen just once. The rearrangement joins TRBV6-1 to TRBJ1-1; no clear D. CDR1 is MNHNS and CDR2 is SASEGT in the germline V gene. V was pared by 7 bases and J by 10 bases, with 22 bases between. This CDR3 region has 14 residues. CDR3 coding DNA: TGTGCCAGCACCGTCGGGAACTCGAACATTGCAGCTTTCTTT. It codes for CASTVGNSNIAAFF.

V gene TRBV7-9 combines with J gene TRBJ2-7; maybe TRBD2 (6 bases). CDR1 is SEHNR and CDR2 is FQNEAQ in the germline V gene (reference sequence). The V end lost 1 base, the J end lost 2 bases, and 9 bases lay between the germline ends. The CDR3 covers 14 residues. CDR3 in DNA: TGTGCCAGCAGCTTAGGAGCGGGCCCCTACGAGCAGTACTTC. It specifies CASSLGAGPYEQYF.